This TCR beta chain was documented in a study of blood T cells in healthy people across ages. Study-level background: When template switching was applied, about one barcoded beta molecule was captured per two T cells. Study-wide findings and caveats: Comparison with aged donors showed that long-lived donors had more naive CD4+ cells and higher diversity.

Primed by a sample-barcoded 5' primer and a J-beta primer mix, a second PCR proceeded for roughly 6 to 12 cycles. From the 5' RACE reads, TCRdb called clonotypes with MiXCR, one entry per CDR3 protein. The sample has over a million distinct CDR3 sequences, 35% to 45% seen once; the top ten hold 6.5% to 10%. The length of the CDR3 is 17 residues. Trimming took off 0 bases at V and 0 bases at J, with 13 bases between the two ends. CDR1 and CDR2 (germline): MGHRA, YSYEKL. This clonotype was detected only a few times. Its antigen is unknown. J is TRBJ2-3 and V is TRBV4-1; D is possibly TRBD2 (6 bases). This TCR was sampled from a woman in her late teens or twenties in good health. Input material: blood. CDR3 in DNA: TGCGCCAGCAGCCAAGATCGGGGACTGGGAAGCACAGATACGCAGTATTTT. Translation gives CASSQDRGLGSTDTQYF.